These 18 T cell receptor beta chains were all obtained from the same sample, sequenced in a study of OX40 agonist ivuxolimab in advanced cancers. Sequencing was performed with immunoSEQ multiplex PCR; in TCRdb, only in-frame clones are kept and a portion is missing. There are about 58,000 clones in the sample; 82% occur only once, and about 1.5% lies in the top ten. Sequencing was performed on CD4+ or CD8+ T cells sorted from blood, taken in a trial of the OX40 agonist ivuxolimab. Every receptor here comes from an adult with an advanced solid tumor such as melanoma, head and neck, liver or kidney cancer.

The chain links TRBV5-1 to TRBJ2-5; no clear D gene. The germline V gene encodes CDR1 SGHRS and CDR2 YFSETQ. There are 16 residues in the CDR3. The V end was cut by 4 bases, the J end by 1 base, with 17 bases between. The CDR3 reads CASSRSVETLQETQYF. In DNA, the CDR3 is TGCGCCAGCAGCCGGAGCGTAGAGACTCTCCAAGAGACCCAGTACTTC.

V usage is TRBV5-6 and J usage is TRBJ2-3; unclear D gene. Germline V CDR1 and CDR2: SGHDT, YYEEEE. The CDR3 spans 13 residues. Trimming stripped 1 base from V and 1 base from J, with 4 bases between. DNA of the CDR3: TGTGCCAGCAGCTTGCTTCGCACAGATACGCAGTATTTT. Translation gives CASSLLRTDTQYF.

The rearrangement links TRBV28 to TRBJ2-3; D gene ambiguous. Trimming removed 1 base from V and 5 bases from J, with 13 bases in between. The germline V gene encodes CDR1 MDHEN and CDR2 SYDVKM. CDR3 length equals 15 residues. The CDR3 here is CASSLYSVGRDTQYF. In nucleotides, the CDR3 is TGTGCCAGCAGTTTATATAGTGTAGGAAGAGATACGCAGTATTTT. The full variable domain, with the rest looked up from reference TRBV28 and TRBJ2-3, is DVKVTQSSRYLVKRTGEKVFLECVQDMDHENMFWYRQDPGLGLRLIYFSYDVKMKEKGDIPEGYSVSREKKERFSLILESASTNQTSMYLCASSLYSVGRDTQYFGPGTRLTVL.

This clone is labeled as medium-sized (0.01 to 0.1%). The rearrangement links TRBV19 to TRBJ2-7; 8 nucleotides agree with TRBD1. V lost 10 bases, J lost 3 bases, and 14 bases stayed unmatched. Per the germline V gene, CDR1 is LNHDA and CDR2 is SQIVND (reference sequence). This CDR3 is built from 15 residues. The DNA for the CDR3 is TGTGCCAACCTCTTCACCGGGACAGGAAACTACGAGCAGTACTTC. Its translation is CANLFTGTGNYEQYF.

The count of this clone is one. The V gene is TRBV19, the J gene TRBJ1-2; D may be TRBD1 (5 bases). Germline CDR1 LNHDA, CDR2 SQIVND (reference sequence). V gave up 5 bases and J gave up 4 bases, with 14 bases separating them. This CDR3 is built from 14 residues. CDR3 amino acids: CASSEQVFGYGYTF. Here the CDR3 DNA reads TGTGCCAGTAGTGAACAGGTCTTCGGCTATGGCTACACCTTC.

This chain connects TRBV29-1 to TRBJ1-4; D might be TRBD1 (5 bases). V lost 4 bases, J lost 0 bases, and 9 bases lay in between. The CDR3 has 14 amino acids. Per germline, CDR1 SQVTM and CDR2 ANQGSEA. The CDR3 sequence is CSVGGVSTNEKLFF. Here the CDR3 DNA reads TGCAGCGTTGGGGGGGTTTCAACTAATGAAAAACTGTTTTTT.

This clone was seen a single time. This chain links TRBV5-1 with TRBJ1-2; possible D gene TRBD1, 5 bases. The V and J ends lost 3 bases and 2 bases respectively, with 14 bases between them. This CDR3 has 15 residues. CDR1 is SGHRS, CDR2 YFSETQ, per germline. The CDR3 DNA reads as TGCGCCAGCAGCTACGGTGGGGGTCTCAACTATGGCTACACCTTC. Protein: CASSYGGGLNYGYTF.

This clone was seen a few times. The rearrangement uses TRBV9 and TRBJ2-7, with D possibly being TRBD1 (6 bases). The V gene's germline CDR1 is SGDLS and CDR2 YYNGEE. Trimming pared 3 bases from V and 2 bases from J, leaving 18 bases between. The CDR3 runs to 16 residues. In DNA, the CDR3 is TGTGCCAGCAGCGCAACCACAGGGACCGGGCCCTACGAGCAGTACTTC. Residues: CASSATTGTGPYEQYF.

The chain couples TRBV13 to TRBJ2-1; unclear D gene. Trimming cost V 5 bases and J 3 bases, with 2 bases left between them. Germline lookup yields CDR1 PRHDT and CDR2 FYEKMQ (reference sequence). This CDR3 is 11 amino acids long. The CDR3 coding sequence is TGTGCCAGCAGCCGCTACAATGAGCAGTTCTTC. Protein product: CASSRYNEQFF.

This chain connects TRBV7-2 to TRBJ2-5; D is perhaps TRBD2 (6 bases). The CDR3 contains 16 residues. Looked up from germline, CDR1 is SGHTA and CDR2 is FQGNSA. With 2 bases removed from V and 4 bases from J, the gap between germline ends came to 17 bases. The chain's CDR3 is CASSLLLRRDRETQYF. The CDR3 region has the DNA TGTGCCAGCAGCTTACTATTAAGGCGGGACCGAGAGACCCAGTACTTC.

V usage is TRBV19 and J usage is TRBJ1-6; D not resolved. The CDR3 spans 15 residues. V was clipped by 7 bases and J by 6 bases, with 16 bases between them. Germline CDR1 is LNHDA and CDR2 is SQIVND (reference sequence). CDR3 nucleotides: TGTGCCAGTAAAGGTAATACTGCAGCTAATTCACCCCTCCACTTT. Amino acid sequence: CASKGNTAANSPLHF.

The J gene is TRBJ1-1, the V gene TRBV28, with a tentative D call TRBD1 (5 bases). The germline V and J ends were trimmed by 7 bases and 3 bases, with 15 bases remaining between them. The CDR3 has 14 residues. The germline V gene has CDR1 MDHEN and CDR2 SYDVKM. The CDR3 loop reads CASTQERQHTEAFF. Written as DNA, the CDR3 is TGTGCCAGCACCCAAGAAAGACAGCACACTGAAGCTTTCTTT.

This CDR3 reads CASSPGGNSPLHF. For the CDR3, the DNA is TGTGCCAGCAGCCCTGGGGGGAATTCACCCCTCCACTTT. This chain uses TRBV9 with TRBJ1-6; D is perhaps TRBD1 (5 bases). With 4 bases removed from V and 7 bases from J, the gap between germline ends came to 9 bases. Germline V gene lookup returns CDR1 SGDLS and CDR2 YYNGEE. The CDR3 has 13 residues.

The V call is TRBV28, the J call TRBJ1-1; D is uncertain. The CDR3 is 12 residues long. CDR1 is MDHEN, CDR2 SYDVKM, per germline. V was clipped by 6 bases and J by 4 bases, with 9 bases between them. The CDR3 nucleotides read TGTGCCAGCAGCTCCACACCCACTGAAGCTTTCTTT. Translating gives CASSSTPTEAFF.

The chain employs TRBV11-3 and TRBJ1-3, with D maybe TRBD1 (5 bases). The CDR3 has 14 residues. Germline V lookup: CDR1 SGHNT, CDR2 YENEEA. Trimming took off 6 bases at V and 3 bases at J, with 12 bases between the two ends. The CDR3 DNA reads TGTGCCAGCAGTACCCAGGGAGGTGGAAACACCATATATTTT. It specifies CASSTQGGGNTIYF.

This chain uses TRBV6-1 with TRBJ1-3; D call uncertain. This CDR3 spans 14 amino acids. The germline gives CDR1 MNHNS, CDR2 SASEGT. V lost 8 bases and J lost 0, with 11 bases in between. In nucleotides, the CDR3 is TGTGCCAGCTTCCGTGGGAGCTCTGGAAACACCATATATTTT. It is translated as CASFRGSSGNTIYF.

The CDR3 reads CASSPRGASRTGELFF. For the CDR3, the DNA is TGTGCCAGCTCCCCAAGGGGGGCAAGTCGCACCGGGGAGCTGTTTTTT. The rearrangement joins TRBV18 to TRBJ2-2, with D possibly being TRBD1 or TRBD2 (6 bases each). Trimming left V 6 bases short and J 4 bases short, with 18 bases between. There are 16 residues in the CDR3. Germline CDR1 reads KGHSH; CDR2 reads LQKENI.

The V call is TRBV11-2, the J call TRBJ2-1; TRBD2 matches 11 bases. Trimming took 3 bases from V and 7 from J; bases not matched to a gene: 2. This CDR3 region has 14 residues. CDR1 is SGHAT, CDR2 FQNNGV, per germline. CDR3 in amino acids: CASSFSGRVNEQFF. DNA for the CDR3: TGTGCCAGCAGCTTTAGCGGGAGGGTGAATGAGCAGTTCTTC.